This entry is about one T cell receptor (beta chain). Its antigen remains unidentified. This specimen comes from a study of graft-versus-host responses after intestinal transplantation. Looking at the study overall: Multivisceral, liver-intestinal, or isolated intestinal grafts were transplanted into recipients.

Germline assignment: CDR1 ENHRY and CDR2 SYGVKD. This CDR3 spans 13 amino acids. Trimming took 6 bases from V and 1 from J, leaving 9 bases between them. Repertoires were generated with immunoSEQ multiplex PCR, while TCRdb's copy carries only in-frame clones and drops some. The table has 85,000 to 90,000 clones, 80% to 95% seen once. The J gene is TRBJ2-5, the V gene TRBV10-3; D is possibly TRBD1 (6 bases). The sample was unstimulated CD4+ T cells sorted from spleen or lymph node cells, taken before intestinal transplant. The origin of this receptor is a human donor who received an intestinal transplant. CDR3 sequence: CAISGDIQETQYF. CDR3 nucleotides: TGTGCCATCAGCGGGGACATCCAAGAGACCCAGTACTTC.